These 23 T cell receptor beta chains were sequenced from one sample in a study of cytomegalovirus exposure and HLA in healthy donors. PCR involved 60 Vbeta and 13 Jbeta primers. Assay used: immunoSEQ multiplex PCR; TCRdb lists only in-frame clones, some missing. The sample gives about 190,000 clones, approximately 85% of which show up once; about 1.8% is in the top ten. The sequenced sample was PBMCs. The source is a man younger than 35 in good health and CMV-seronegative.

The V call is TRBV7-3, the J call TRBJ2-7; 7 bases map to TRBD1. The V and J ends lost 11 bases and 5 bases, in that order; junction bases with no gene match: 12. This CDR3 is 13 amino acids long. Germline CDR1 is SGHTA and CDR2 is FQGTGA. The DNA of the CDR3 is TGTGCCTCCGCCACGACAGGGAACAACGAGCAGTACTTC. It yields the protein CASATTGNNEQYF.

This clone came up once. The chain has TRBV20-1 and TRBJ2-7, with D tentatively TRBD2 (6 bases). Germline V gene data show CDR1 as DFQATT and CDR2 as SNEGSKA (reference sequence). Trimming removed 5 bases from V and 5 bases from J, with 10 bases in between. The CDR3 has 11 residues. CDR3 sequence: CSAAGGNEQYF. The CDR3 DNA sequence: TGCAGTGCTGCTGGGGGGAACGAGCAGTACTTC.

As concerns this clone: The sample contains more than one DNA sequence encoding this CDR3. The gene calls are TRBV19 and TRBJ1-1, with TRBD1 matching over 8 bases. Germline V gene data show CDR1 as LNHDA and CDR2 as SQIVND (reference sequence). Germline trimming cut 5 bases from V and 3 bases from J; bases unmatched to any gene: 2. The CDR3 totals 13 residues. The CDR3 coding sequence is TGTGCCAGTAGTTCGACAGGGGACACTGAAGCTTTCTTT. Translation gives CASSSTGDTEAFF. The full variable domain, completed using reference TRBV19 and TRBJ1-1, is DGGITQSPKYLFRKEGQNVTLSCEQNLNHDAMYWYRQDPGQGLRLIYYSQIVNDFQKGDIAEGYSVSREKKESFPLTVTSAQKNPTAFYLCASSSTGDTEAFFGQGTRLTVV.

This clone appeared a single time. The chain is built from TRBV6-5 and TRBJ1-1, with D unresolved. CDR1 MNHEY and CDR2 SVGAGI come from the germline V gene. The V gene lost 2 bases and the J gene lost 7 bases, with 5 bases spanning the gap. CDR3 length: 11 residues. The CDR3 protein is CASSYGGEAFF. CDR3 DNA: TGTGCCAGCAGTTACGGCGGTGAAGCTTTCTTT.

V gene TRBV15 combines with J gene TRBJ1-6; 8 bases are shared with TRBD1. The CDR3 totals 14 residues. The V and J ends lost 2 bases and 8 bases, in that order; junction bases with no gene match: 2. Per the germline V gene, CDR1 is LNHNV and CDR2 is YYDKDF (reference sequence). CDR3 in amino acids: CATSRSTGDSPLHF. The CDR3 DNA reads TGTGCCACCAGCAGATCGACAGGGGATTCACCCCTCCACTTT.

This clone was seen just once. J is TRBJ2-1 and V is TRBV5-1; no definite D call. Germline V gene lookup returns CDR1 SGHRS and CDR2 YFSETQ. The CDR3 is 15 amino acids. V gave up 0 bases and J gave up 1 base, with 8 bases separating them. CDR3 bases: TGCGCCAGCAGCTTGGGGCAGGTTTCCTACAATGAGCAGTTCTTC. Translation gives CASSLGQVSYNEQFF.

The chain recombines TRBV12-5 with TRBJ2-7; 9 bases are shared with TRBD1. The CDR3 has 17 residues. CDR1 and CDR2 from the germline V gene are LGHNT and FRNRAP. V gave up 5 bases and J gave up 3 bases; unmatched junction bases: 14. The CDR3, as DNA: TGTGCTAGTGGTCACGGAACAATGGACAGGGGATTCTACGAGCAGTACTTC. Protein: CASGHGTMDRGFYEQYF.

V gene TRBV18 combines with J gene TRBJ1-2; tentatively, D is TRBD1 (5 bases). This CDR3 is built from 15 residues. Per germline, CDR1 KGHSH and CDR2 LQKENI. Trimming stripped 4 bases from V and 1 base from J, with 13 bases between. CDR3 sequence: CASSRDLGDNYGYTF. The CDR3 bases are TGTGCCAGCTCACGAGACTTAGGGGATAACTATGGCTACACCTTC.

The chain couples TRBV19 to TRBJ1-2, with D maybe TRBD1 (5 bases). Between the trimmed V and J ends, which lost 6 bases and 6 bases, there was a span of 8 bases. CDR1 is LNHDA and CDR2 is SQIVND in the germline V gene (reference sequence). The CDR3 consists of 11 residues. The CDR3 sequence is CASRGGDGYTF. Here the CDR3 DNA reads TGTGCCAGTAGAGGAGGGGATGGCTACACCTTC.

The rearrangement links TRBV15 to TRBJ2-7; 11 bases align to TRBD2. Looked up from germline, CDR1 is LNHNV and CDR2 is YYDKDF (reference sequence). V shed 1 base, J shed 5 bases, and the junction held 10 bases outside the gene matches. This CDR3 contains 17 residues. CDR3 residues: CATSRALRTSGSHEQYF. In nucleotides, the CDR3 is TGTGCCACCAGCAGAGCATTACGGACTAGCGGGTCCCACGAGCAGTACTTC.

The V call is TRBV27, the J call TRBJ2-2; perhaps TRBD1 as D (5 bases). Germline CDR1 is MNHEY and CDR2 is SMNVEV (reference sequence). V shed 3 bases and J shed 4 bases, with 9 bases lying between them. There are 14 residues in the CDR3. This CDR3 reads CASSFGASTGELFF. For the CDR3, the DNA is TGTGCCAGCAGTTTTGGGGCGAGCACCGGGGAGCTGTTTTTT.

The genes are TRBV19 and TRBJ2-1; 8 bases are a match to TRBD1. The germline V gene encodes CDR1 LNHDA and CDR2 SQIVND (reference sequence). V lost 0 bases, J lost 5 bases, and 6 bases stayed unmatched. The length of the CDR3 is 16 residues. The CDR3 region is CASSIDIGTGNNEQFF. In DNA, the CDR3 is TGTGCCAGTAGTATAGATATCGGGACAGGTAACAATGAGCAGTTCTTC. Full variable domain (remainder filled in from reference TRBV19 and TRBJ2-1): DGGITQSPKYLFRKEGQNVTLSCEQNLNHDAMYWYRQDPGQGLRLIYYSQIVNDFQKGDIAEGYSVSREKKESFPLTVTSAQKNPTAFYLCASSIDIGTGNNEQFFGPGTRLTVL.

The chain links TRBV7-4 to TRBJ2-2, with a tentative D call TRBD2 (5 bases). V was cut by 1 base and J by 1 base, with 13 bases left in between. The CDR3 extends over 17 amino acids. Germline V lookup: CDR1 SGHVT, CDR2 SQSDAQ. The DNA for the CDR3 is TGTGCCAGCAGCTTAGGAAGGTCGGGGAGGAACACCGGGGAGCTGTTTTTT. Translation: CASSLGRSGRNTGELFF.

V is TRBV27 and J is TRBJ2-2; 12 bases agree with TRBD1. The CDR3 contains 14 residues. Germline CDR1 MNHEY, CDR2 SMNVEV (reference sequence). The junction had 5 bases not matched to a gene; V was cut back by 6 bases and J by 9 bases. The CDR3 is CASSPGTGGRELFF. The DNA of the CDR3 is TGTGCCAGCAGCCCCGGGACAGGGGGCCGGGAGCTGTTTTTT.

This chain uses TRBV13 with TRBJ2-7, with 7 bases matching TRBD1. The J segment lost 0 bases and the V segment lost 2 bases, leaving 10 bases of the junction unmatched. Germline V CDR1 and CDR2: PRHDT, FYEKMQ (reference sequence). CDR3 length: 17 residues. The CDR3 protein is CASSLMVRQGDSYEQYF. CDR3 bases: TGTGCCAGCAGCTTAATGGTGAGGCAGGGGGACTCCTACGAGCAGTACTTC.

The chain has TRBV6-1 and TRBJ1-1; the match to TRBD1 covers 11 bases. The CDR3 sequence is 14 residues long. J gave up 5 bases and V 6 bases, and 5 bases lay outside the gene matches. Per the germline V gene, CDR1 is MNHNS and CDR2 is SASEGT. CDR3 region: CASSRGTGGTEAFF. The CDR3 DNA is TGTGCCAGCAGCCGGGGGACAGGGGGGACTGAAGCTTTCTTT.

The chain combines TRBV6-5 with TRBJ1-2, with 12 bases lining up with TRBD1. The junction had 5 bases not matched to a gene; V was cut back by 6 bases and J by 3 bases. Germline CDR1 reads MNHEY; CDR2 reads SVGAGI. CDR3 size: 15 residues. The CDR3 DNA reads TGTGCCAGCAGAGGGGGGACAGGGGGCGACTATGGCTACACCTTC. Translation: CASRGGTGGDYGYTF.

This clone has a handful of counts. The chain has TRBV30 and TRBJ2-7; weak D call: TRBD2 (7 bases). The CDR3 sequence is 13 residues long. CDR1 and CDR2 (germline): GTSNPN, SVGIG (reference sequence). V was cut by 5 bases and J by 5 bases, with 16 bases left in between. The CDR3 protein is CAWSGGGAHEQYF. The CDR3 coding sequence is TGTGCCTGGTCGGGTGGGGGGGCCCACGAGCAGTACTTC.

The DNA for the CDR3 is TGTGCCAGCAAAGGACAGGGAGGGACAACCGGGGAGCTGTTTTTT. It translates to CASKGQGGTTGELFF. This chain joins TRBV7-2 and TRBJ2-2; D possibly corresponds to TRBD1 (8 bases). From germline, CDR1 is SGHTA and CDR2 FQGNSA. The CDR3 consists of 15 residues. V lost 7 bases and J 5 bases, leaving 17 bases between the germline ends.

J is TRBJ2-3 and V is TRBV9, with 15 nucleotides matching TRBD2. Trimming took 3 bases from V and 5 from J; bases not matched to a gene: 13. The CDR3 is made up of 19 amino acids. Per the germline V gene, CDR1 is SGDLS and CDR2 is YYNGEE. The CDR3 is CASSGPGLAGGSGRDTQYF. The CDR3 DNA is TGTGCCAGCAGCGGACCGGGACTAGCGGGAGGAAGTGGGCGAGATACGCAGTATTTT. Looking up the rest from reference TRBV9 and TRBJ2-3 gives the full variable domain: DSGVTQTPKHLITATGQRVTLRCSPRSGDLSVYWYQQSLDQGLQFLIQYYNGEERAKGNILERFSAQQFPDLHSELNLSSLELGDSALYFCASSGPGLAGGSGRDTQYFGPGTRLTVL.

CDR3 DNA sequence: TGCGCCAGCAGCCCTCGACAGGGGGCAGGGCAGCCCCAGCATTTT. It encodes CASSPRQGAGQPQHF. The genes are TRBV4-3 and TRBJ1-5; 10 bases are shared with TRBD1. The CDR3 is made up of 15 amino acids. V lost 4 bases, J lost 7 bases, and 7 bases stayed unmatched. CDR1 LGHNA and CDR2 YSLEER come from the germline V gene.

The rearrangement joins TRBV6-1 to TRBJ1-4; D is unclear. The CDR3 covers 12 residues. Germline values: CDR1 MNHNS, CDR2 SASEGT. The V and J ends lost 7 bases and 0 bases respectively, with 3 bases between them. CDR3 amino acids: CASKPTNEKLFF. Here the CDR3 DNA reads TGTGCCAGCAAGCCAACTAATGAAAAACTGTTTTTT.

Details on this clone: Its ends do not fully match the called genes, so a read error is possible. The rearrangement uses TRBV27 and TRBJ2-7; 8 nucleotides line up with TRBD2. The CDR3 loop spans 22 amino acids. The germline gives CDR1 MNHEY, CDR2 SMNVEV (reference sequence). The CDR3 loop is CTSTQFKKWGGGRNSGSGEQYF. The CDR3 nucleotides read TGTACCAGTACGCAATTTAAGAAATGGGGAGGGGGAAGAAACAGCGGGAGTGGGGAGCAGTACTTC.